This T cell receptor beta chain was sequenced during a study of T cells in Graves' hyperthyroidism and ophthalmopathy. Diagnostic decisions used clinical symptoms, serum thyroxine and TRAb, thyroid ultrasound and orbital computed tomography. Template material for amplifying TCR beta CDR3 regions consisted of RNA transcripts. Initially, a first-round RT-PCR of the TCR CDR3 employed the HTBI primer set. Using its own MiXCR run on the multiplex PCR reads, TCRdb lists one record per CDR3 protein. Of almost 600,000 distinct CDR3 sequences in the sample, around 14% were seen once. V trimming: 5 bases; J trimming: 2 bases; junction bases outside the gene matches: 4. The CDR3 runs 15 residues. Germline CDR1 reads KGHDR; CDR2 reads SFDVKD. With respect to this clonotype: Its antigen is currently unknown.

General study findings and limits: Ophthalmopathy was distinguished from stable hyperthyroidism by 13 V-J signatures. In the blood, most expanded thyroid clonotypes above 0.001 appeared as well.

The sample was blood. The clonotype was recovered from a woman aged 30 to 39 with Graves' hyperthyroidism that later progressed to Graves' ophthalmopathy. The V call is TRBV24-1, the J call TRBJ2-1; 8 nucleotides agree with TRBD1. DNA for the CDR3: TGTGCCACCAGTGGTGGGACAGGCACCTACAATGAGCAGTTCTTC. As protein: CATSGGTGTYNEQFF.